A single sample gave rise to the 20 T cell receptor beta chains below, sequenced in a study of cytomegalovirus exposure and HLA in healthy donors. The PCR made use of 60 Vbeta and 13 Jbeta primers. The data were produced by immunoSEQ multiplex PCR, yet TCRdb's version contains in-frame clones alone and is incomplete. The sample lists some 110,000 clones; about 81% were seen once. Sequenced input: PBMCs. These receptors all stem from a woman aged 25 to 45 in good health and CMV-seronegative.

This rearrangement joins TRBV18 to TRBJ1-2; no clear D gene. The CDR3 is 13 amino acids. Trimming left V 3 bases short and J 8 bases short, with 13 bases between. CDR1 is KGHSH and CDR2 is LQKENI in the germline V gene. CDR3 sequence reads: CASSPSGEEGYTF. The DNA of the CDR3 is TGTGCCAGCTCACCGTCCGGGGAGGAGGGCTACACCTTC.

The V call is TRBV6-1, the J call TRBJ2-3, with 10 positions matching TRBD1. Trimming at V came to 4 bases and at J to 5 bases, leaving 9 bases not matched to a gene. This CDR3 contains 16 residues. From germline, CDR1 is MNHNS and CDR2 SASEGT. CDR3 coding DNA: TGTGCCAGCAGTGCGCGGGGACAGGGGATTGGAGATACGCAGTATTTT. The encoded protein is CASSARGQGIGDTQYF.

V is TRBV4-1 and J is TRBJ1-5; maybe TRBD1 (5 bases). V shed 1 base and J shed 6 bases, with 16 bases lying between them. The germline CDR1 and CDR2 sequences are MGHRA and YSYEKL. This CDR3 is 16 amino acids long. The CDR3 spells CASSQGMGTARQPQHF. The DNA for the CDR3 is TGCGCCAGCAGCCAAGGGATGGGGACTGCCCGTCAGCCCCAGCATTTT.

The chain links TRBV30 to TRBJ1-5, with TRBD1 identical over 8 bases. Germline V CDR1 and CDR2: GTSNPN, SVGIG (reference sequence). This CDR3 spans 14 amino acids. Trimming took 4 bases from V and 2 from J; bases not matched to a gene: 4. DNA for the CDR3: TGTGCCTGGATTGCGGGACAGGGCAATCAGCCCCAGCATTTT. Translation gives CAWIAGQGNQPQHF.

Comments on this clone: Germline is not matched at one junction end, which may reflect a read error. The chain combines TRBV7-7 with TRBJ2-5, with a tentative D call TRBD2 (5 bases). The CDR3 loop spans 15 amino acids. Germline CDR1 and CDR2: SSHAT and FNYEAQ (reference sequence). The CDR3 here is CASSSGSGYQETQYF. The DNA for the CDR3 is TGTGCTAGCAGCTCGGGTTCGGGGTACCAAGAGACCCAGTACTTC.

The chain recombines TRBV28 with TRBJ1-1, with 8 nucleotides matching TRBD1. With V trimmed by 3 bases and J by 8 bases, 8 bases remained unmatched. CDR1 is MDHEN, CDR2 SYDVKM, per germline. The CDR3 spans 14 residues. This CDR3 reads CASSLRQGRGEAFF. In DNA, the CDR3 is TGTGCCAGCAGTTTGCGACAGGGGCGAGGGGAAGCTTTCTTT. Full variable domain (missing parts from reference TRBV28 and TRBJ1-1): DVKVTQSSRYLVKRTGEKVFLECVQDMDHENMFWYRQDPGLGLRLIYFSYDVKMKEKGDIPEGYSVSREKKERFSLILESASTNQTSMYLCASSLRQGRGEAFFGQGTRLTVV.

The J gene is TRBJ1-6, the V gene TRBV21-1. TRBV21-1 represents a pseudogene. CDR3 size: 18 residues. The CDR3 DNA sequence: TGTGCCAGCAGTAAGGCGGTCCGGGGGGAGAATAGTAATTCACCCCTCCACTTT. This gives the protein CASSKAVRGENSNSPLHF.

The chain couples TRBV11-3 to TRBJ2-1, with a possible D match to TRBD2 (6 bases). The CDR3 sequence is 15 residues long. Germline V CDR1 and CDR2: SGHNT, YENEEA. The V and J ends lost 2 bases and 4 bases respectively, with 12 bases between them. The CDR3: CASSLKSGWYNEQFF. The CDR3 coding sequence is TGTGCCAGCAGCTTAAAGAGCGGGTGGTACAATGAGCAGTTCTTC.

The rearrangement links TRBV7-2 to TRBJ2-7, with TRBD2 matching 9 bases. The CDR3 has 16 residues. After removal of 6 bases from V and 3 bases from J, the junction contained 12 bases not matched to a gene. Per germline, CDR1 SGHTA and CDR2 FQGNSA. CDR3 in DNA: TGTGCCAGCAGATTAACGGTCGCTAGCGGGATCTACGAGCAGTACTTC. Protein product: CASRLTVASGIYEQYF.

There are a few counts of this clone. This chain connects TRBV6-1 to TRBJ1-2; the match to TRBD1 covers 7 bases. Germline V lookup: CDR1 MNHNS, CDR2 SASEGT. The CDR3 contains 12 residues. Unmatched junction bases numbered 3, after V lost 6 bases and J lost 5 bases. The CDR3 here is CASRGQKYGYTF. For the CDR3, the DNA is TGTGCCAGCAGGGGACAGAAGTATGGCTACACCTTC.

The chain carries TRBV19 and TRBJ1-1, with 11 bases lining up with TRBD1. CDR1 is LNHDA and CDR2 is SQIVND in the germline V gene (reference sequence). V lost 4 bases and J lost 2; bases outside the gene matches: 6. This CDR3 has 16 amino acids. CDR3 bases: TGTGCCAGTAGTAGACCCGGGACAGGGGGTAACACTGAAGCTTTCTTT. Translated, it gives CASSRPGTGGNTEAFF.

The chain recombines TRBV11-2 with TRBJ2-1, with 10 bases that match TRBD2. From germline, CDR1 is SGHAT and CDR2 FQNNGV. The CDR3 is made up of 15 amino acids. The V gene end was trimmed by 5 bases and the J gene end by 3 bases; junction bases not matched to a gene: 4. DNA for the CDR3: TGTGCCAGCAGCCAACTAGCGGGACTCTACAATGAGCAGTTCTTC. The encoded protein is CASSQLAGLYNEQFF. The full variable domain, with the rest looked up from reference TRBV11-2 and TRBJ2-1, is EAGVAQSPRYKIIEKRQSVAFWCNPISGHATLYWYQQILGQGPKLLIQFQNNGVVDDSQLPKDRFSAERLKGVDSTLKIQPAKLEDSAVYLCASSQLAGLYNEQFFGPGTRLTVL.

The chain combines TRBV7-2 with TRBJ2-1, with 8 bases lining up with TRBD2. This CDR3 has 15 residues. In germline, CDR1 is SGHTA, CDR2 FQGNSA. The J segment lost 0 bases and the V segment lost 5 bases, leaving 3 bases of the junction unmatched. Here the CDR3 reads CASSPGGTSYNEQFF. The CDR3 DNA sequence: TGTGCCAGCAGCCCGGGGGGGACCTCCTACAATGAGCAGTTCTTC.

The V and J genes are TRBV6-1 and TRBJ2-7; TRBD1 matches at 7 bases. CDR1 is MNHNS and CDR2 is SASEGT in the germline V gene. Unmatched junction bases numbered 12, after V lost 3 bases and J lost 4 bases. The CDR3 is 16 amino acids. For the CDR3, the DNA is TGTGCCAGCAGTGACGTATCAGGGACAGCGCTTTACGAGCAGTACTTC. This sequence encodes CASSDVSGTALYEQYF.

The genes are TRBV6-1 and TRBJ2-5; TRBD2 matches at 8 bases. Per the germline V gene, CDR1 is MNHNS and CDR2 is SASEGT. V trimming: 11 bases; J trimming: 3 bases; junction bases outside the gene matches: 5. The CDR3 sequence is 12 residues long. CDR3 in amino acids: CAGAGLEETQYF. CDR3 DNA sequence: TGTGCCGGGGCGGGACTAGAAGAGACCCAGTACTTC.

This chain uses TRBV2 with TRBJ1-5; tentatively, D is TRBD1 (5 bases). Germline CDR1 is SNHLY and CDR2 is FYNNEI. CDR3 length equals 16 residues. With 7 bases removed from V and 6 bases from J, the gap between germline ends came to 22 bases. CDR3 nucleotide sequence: TGTGCCAGCATGGGAAACGGGCAGGGTTATTTTCAGCCCCAGCATTTT. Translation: CASMGNGQGYFQPQHF.

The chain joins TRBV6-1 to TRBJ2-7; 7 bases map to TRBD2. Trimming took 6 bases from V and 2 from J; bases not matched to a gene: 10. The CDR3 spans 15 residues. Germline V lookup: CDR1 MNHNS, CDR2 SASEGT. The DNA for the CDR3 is TGTGCCAGCAGCCGATTTAGCGGGCTGCCCTACGAGCAGTACTTC. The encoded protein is CASSRFSGLPYEQYF.

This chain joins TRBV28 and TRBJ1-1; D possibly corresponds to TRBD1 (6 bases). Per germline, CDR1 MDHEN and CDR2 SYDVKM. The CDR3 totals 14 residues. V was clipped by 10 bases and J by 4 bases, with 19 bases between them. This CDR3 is CAILGGAVVTEAFF. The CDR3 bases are TGTGCCATCCTGGGGGGGGCGGTCGTCACTGAAGCTTTCTTT. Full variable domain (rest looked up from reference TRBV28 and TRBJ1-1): DVKVTQSSRYLVKRTGEKVFLECVQDMDHENMFWYRQDPGLGLRLIYFSYDVKMKEKGDIPEGYSVSREKKERFSLILESASTNQTSMYLCAILGGAVVTEAFFGQGTRLTVV.

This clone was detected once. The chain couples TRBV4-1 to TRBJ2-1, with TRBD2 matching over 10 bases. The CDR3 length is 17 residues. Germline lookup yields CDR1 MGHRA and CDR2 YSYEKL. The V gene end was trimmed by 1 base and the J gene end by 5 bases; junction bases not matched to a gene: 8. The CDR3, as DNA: TGCGCCAGCAGCCAAGCCCGATGGACTAGCGGTAACAATGAGCAGTTCTTC. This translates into CASSQARWTSGNNEQFF.

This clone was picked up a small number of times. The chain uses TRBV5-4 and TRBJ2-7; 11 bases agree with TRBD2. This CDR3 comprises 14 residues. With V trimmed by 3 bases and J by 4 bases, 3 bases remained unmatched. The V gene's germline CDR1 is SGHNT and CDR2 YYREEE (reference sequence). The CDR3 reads CASSSGLAVYEQYF. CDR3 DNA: TGTGCCAGCAGCTCGGGACTAGCGGTATACGAGCAGTACTTC.